The 3 T cell receptor beta chains listed next were all sequenced from one sample in a study of T cell responses to AZD1222 COVID-19 vaccine. Measured with immunoSEQ multiplex PCR; TCRdb has only the in-frame clones, and not every one. Found here are over 150,000 clones, 90% of them singletons; the top ten hold 1.5%. Sequencing used peripheral blood, obtained on day 0 of AZD1222 vaccination. The source of these receptors is an adult in good health.

V and J are TRBV15 and TRBJ2-3, with 9 bases that match TRBD2. The CDR3 covers 15 residues. The V and J ends lost 5 bases and 0 bases, in that order; junction bases with no gene match: 3. Germline V gene sequence: CDR1 LNHNV, CDR2 YYDKDF (reference sequence). The DNA of the CDR3 is TGTGCCACCAGCGCCGGGACTAGCAGCACAGATACGCAGTATTTT. Encoded protein: CATSAGTSSTDTQYF.

V and J are TRBV5-6 and TRBJ1-4, with D unresolved. The germline CDR1 and CDR2 sequences are SGHDT and YYEEEE. Trimming cost V 4 bases and J 5 bases, with 9 bases left between them. There are 13 residues in the CDR3. The CDR3 coding sequence is TGTGCCAGCAGCCAATCCGGGAATGAAAAACTGTTTTTT. Translating it yields CASSQSGNEKLFF.

This chain connects TRBV7-3 to TRBJ2-5, with D perhaps TRBD1 or TRBD2 (5 bases each). Germline V gene data show CDR1 as SGHTA and CDR2 as FQGTGA. The ends were cut back, 2 bases at V and 7 bases at J, with 8 bases in the middle. The CDR3 spans 12 residues. The CDR3 DNA reads TGTGCCAGCAGCTTAGAGGGGAGGACCCAGTACTTC. It yields the protein CASSLEGRTQYF. The full variable domain, with the rest looked up from reference TRBV7-3 and TRBJ2-5, is GAGVSQTPSNKVTEKGKYVELRCDPISGHTALYWYRQSLGQGPEFLIYFQGTGAADDSGLPNDRFFAVRPEGSVSTLKIQRTERGDSAVYLCASSLEGRTQYFGPGTRLLVL.